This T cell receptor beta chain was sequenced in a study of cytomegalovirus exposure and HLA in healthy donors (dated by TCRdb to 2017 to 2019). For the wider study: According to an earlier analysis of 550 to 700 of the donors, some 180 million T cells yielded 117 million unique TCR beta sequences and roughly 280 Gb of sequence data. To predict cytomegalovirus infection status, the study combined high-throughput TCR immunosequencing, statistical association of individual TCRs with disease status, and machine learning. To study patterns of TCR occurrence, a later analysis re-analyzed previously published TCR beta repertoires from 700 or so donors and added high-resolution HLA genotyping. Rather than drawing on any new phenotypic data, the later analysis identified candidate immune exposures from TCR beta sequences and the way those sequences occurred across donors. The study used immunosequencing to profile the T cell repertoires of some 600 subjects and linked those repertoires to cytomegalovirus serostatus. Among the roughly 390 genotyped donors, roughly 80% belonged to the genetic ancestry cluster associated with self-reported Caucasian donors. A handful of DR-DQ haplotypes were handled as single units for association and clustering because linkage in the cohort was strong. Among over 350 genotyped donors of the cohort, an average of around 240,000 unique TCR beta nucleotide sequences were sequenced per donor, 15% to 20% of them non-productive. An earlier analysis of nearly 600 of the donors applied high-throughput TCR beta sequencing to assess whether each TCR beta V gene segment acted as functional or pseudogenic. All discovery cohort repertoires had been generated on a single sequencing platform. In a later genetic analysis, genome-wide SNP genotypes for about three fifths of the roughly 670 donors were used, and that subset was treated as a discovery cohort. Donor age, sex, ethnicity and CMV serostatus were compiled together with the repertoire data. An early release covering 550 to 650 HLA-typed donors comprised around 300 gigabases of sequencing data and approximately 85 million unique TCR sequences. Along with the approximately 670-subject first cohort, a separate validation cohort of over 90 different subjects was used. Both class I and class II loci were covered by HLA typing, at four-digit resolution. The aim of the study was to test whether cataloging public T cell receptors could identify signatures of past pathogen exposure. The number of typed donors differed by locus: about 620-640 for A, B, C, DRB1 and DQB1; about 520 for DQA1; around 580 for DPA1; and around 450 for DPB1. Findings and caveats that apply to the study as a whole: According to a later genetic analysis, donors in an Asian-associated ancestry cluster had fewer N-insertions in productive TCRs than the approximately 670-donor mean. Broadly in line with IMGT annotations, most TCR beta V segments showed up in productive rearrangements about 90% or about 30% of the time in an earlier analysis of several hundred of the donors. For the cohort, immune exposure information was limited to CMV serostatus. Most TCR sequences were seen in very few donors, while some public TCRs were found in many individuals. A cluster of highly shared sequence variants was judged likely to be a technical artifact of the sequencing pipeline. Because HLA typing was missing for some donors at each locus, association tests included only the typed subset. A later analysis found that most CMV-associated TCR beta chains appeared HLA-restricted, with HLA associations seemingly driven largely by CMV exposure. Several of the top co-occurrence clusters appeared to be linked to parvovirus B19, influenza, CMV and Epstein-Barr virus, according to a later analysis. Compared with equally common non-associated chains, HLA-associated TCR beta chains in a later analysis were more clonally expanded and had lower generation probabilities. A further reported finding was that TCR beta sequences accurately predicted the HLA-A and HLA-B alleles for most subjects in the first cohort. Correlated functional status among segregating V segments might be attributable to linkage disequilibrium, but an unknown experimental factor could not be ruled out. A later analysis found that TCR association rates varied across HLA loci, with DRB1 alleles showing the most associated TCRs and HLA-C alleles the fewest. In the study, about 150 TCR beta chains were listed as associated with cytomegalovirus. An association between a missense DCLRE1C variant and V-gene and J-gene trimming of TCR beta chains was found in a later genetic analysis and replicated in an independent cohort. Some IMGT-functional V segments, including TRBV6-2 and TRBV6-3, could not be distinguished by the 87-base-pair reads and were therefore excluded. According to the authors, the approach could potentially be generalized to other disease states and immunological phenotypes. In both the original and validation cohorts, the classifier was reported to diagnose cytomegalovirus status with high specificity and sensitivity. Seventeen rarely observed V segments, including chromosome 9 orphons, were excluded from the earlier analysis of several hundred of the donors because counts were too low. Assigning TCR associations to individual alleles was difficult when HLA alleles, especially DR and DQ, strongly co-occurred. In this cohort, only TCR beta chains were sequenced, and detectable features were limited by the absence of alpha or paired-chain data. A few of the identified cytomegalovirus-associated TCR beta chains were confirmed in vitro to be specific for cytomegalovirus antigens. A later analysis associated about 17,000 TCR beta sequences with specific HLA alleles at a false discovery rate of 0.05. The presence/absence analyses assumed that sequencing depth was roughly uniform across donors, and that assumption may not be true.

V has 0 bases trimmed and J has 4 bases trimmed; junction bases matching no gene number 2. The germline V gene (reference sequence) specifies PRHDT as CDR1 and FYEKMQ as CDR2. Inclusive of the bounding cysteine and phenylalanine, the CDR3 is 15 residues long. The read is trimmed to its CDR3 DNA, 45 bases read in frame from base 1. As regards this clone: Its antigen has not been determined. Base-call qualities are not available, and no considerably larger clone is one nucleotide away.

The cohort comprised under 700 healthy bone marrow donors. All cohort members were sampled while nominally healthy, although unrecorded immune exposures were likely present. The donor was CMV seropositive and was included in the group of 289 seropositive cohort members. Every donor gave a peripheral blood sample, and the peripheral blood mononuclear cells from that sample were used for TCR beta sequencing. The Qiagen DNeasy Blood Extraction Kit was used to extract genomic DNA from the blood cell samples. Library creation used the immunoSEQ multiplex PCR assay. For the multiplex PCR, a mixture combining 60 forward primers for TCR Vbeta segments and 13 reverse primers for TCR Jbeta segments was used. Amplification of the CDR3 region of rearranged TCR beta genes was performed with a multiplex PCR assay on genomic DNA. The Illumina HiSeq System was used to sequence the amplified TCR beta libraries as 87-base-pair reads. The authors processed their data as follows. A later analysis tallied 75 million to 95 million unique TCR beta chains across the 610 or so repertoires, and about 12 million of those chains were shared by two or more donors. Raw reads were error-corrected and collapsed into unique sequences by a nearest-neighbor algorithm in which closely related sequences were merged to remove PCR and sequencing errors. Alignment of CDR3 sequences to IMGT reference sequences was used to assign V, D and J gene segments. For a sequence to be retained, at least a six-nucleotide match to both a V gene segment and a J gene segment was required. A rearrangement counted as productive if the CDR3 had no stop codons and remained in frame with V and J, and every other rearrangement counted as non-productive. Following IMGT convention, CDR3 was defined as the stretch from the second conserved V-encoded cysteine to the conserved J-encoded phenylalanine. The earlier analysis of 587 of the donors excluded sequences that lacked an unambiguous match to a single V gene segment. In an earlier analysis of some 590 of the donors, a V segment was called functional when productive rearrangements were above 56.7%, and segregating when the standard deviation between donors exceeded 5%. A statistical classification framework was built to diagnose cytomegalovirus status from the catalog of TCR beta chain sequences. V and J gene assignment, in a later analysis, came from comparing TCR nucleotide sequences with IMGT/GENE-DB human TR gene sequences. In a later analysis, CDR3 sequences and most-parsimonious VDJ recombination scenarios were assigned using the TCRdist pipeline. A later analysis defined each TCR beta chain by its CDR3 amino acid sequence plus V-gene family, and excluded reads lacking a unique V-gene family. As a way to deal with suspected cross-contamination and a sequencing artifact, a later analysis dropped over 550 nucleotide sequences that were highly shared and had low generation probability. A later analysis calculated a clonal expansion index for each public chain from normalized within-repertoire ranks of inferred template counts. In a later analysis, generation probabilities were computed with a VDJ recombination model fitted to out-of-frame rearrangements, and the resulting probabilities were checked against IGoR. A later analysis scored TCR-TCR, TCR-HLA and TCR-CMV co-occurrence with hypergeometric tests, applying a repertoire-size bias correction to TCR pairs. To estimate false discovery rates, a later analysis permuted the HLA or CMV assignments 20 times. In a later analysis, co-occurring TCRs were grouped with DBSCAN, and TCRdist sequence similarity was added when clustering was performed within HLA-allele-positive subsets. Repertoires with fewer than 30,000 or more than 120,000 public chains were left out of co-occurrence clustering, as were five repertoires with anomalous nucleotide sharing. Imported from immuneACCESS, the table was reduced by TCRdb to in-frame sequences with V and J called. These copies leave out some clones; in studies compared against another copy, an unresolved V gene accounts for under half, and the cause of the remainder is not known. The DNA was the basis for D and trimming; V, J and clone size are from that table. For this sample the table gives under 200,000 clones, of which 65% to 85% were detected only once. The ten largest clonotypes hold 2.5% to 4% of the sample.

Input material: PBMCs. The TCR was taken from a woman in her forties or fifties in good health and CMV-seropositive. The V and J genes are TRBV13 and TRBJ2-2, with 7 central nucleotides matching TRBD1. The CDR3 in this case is CASSLGTGLTGELFF. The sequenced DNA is TGTGCCAGCAGCTTAGGGACAGGGCTCACCGGGGAGCTGTTTTTT.